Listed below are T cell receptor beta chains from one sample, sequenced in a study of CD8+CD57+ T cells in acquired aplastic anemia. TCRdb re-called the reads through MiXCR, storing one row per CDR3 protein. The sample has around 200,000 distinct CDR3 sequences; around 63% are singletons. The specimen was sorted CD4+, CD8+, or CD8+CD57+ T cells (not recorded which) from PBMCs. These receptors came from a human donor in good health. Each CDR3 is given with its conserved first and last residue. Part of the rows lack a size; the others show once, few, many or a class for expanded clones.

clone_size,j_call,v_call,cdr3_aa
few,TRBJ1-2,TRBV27,CASTSQWGPLYSYTF
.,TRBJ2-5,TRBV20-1,CSARGLGVGETQYF
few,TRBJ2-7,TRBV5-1,CASSLLGTGSSVSYEQYF
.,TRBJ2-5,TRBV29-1,CSVEVQGGQETQYF
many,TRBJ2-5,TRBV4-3,CASSQVPLSSGGAIGETQYF
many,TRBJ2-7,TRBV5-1,CASRDTSDSYEQYF
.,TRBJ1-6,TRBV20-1,CSAVQGTNSPLHF
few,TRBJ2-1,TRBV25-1,CASTGTGSYNEQFF
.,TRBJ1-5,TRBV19,CASSIDGGSNQPQHF
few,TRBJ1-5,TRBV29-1,CSVGDPRTGNQPQHF
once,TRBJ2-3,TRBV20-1,CSASRPSGAANTQYF
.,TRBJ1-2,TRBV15,CATSSRTGNGYGYTF
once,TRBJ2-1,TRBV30,CAGILRRTSYNEQFF
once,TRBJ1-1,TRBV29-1,CSVVAGVTEAFF